A single sample is the source of the 25 T cell receptor beta chains below, sequenced in a study of early stage breast cancer tumors. TCRdb keeps only in-frame clones here, not all; method: immunoSEQ multiplex PCR. This table holds fewer than 80,000 clones, 80% found once. The sequencing input was blood. Receptors originate from a person aged 40 to 50 with breast cancer.

The chain recombines TRBV5-1 with TRBJ2-3, with D perhaps matching TRBD2 (6 bases). V was pared by 2 bases and J by 0 bases, with 7 bases between. The CDR3 has 14 residues. The germline V gene has CDR1 SGHRS and CDR2 YFSETQ. The CDR3, as DNA: TGCGCCAGCAGCTTTGCGGGGAGCACAGATACGCAGTATTTT. Its translation is CASSFAGSTDTQYF.

The chain has TRBV11-2 and TRBJ2-7; 8 positions match TRBD1. Germline lookup yields CDR1 SGHAT and CDR2 FQNNGV. This CDR3 region has 15 residues. V was clipped by 1 base and J by 4 bases; unmatched bases: 6. The CDR3 loop reads CASSLVQGARYEQYF. In DNA form, the CDR3 reads TGTGCCAGCAGCTTAGTGCAGGGGGCGCGGTACGAGCAGTACTTC. The full variable domain, its missing parts supplied by reference TRBV11-2 and TRBJ2-7, is EAGVAQSPRYKIIEKRQSVAFWCNPISGHATLYWYQQILGQGPKLLIQFQNNGVVDDSQLPKDRFSAERLKGVDSTLKIQPAKLEDSAVYLCASSLVQGARYEQYFGPGTRLTVT.

This rearrangement joins TRBV7-2 to TRBJ1-4; unclear D gene. Trimming left V 5 bases short and J 0 bases short, with 7 bases between. CDR1 SGHTA and CDR2 FQGNSA come from the germline V gene. This CDR3 spans 14 amino acids. This CDR3 reads CASSRSATNEKLFF. The CDR3 DNA sequence: TGTGCCAGCAGCCGGTCCGCAACTAATGAAAAACTGTTTTTT.

The V call is TRBV19, the J call TRBJ1-2; D is perhaps TRBD1 (5 bases). This CDR3 contains 13 residues. V was trimmed by 4 bases and J by 5 bases, leaving 11 bases between them. Germline values: CDR1 LNHDA, CDR2 SQIVND (reference sequence). The CDR3 DNA follows: TGTGCCAGTAGTACCGGGACCCAGTATGGCTACACCTTC. Residues: CASSTGTQYGYTF.

The genes are TRBV28 and TRBJ1-1; D is uncertain. Looked up from germline, CDR1 is MDHEN and CDR2 is SYDVKM. V was cut by 7 bases and J by 6 bases, with 12 bases left in between. The CDR3 extends over 12 amino acids. This CDR3 reads CASITGLAEAFF. In nucleotides, the CDR3 is TGTGCCAGCATTACGGGCCTCGCTGAAGCTTTCTTT.

This clone was counted once. The CDR3 bases are TGCGCCAGCAGCCCGCAACCAGGGGGGACGGAGACCCAGTACTTC. Its translation: CASSPQPGGTETQYF. The gene calls are TRBV5-1 and TRBJ2-5; possibly TRBD1 for D (7 bases). V was clipped by 4 bases and J by 5 bases, with 18 bases between them. This CDR3 region has 15 residues. The germline gives CDR1 SGHRS, CDR2 YFSETQ.

This clone has only a few counts. The CDR3 bases are TGTGCCACCGGGTTGACAGGGTTTGGTCAGCCCCAGCATTTT. This codes for CATGLTGFGQPQHF. The V and J genes are TRBV27 and TRBJ1-5, with 7 bases matching TRBD1. Germline CDR1 reads MNHEY; CDR2 reads SMNVEV (reference sequence). The CDR3 covers 14 residues. V dropped 10 bases and J dropped 6; count of bases not matched to a gene: 12.

The V gene is TRBV9, the J gene TRBJ2-7, with D perhaps TRBD1 (6 bases). Germline V CDR1 and CDR2: SGDLS, YYNGEE. The V and J ends lost 4 bases and 2 bases respectively, with 16 bases between them. The CDR3 length is 15 residues. CDR3: CASSPTGTRPYEQYF. DNA for the CDR3: TGTGCCAGCAGCCCCACCGGGACAAGGCCCTACGAGCAGTACTTC.

V usage is TRBV30 and J usage is TRBJ1-5, with 7 bases matching TRBD1. The J segment lost 0 bases and the V segment lost 7 bases, leaving 9 bases of the junction unmatched. This CDR3 is built from 15 residues. Germline CDR1 and CDR2: GTSNPN and SVGIG (reference sequence). Here the CDR3 DNA reads TGTGCCTTCGGAGTTGGGACAGCTAGCAATCAGCCCCAGCATTTT. It translates to CAFGVGTASNQPQHF.

This sequence joins TRBV7-9 and TRBJ1-2, with D unclear. Germline V gene lookup returns CDR1 SEHNR and CDR2 FQNEAQ (reference sequence). CDR3 length: 15 residues. V was clipped by 2 bases and J by 4 bases, with 14 bases between them. The CDR3 spells CASSLFGRGTYGYTF. The CDR3 nucleotides read TGTGCCAGCAGCTTATTTGGTCGGGGAACCTATGGCTACACCTTC.

J is TRBJ2-2 and V is TRBV6-1; 7 bases agree with TRBD2. The ends lost 2 bases at V and 1 base at J; junction bases unmatched: 10. Germline V lookup: CDR1 MNHNS, CDR2 SASEGT. The CDR3 covers 18 residues. In nucleotides, the CDR3 is TGTGCCAGCAGTGAACGAGCACCACAGCGGGAGAACACCGGGGAGCTGTTTTTT. It specifies CASSERAPQRENTGELFF.

This chain joins TRBV6-5 and TRBJ2-7, with 9 positions matching TRBD2. Germline V gene lookup returns CDR1 MNHEY and CDR2 SVGAGI. V was clipped by 4 bases and J by 6 bases; unmatched bases: 4. CDR3 length equals 13 residues. CDR3 nucleotide sequence: TGTGCCAGCAGTTGGGGGACTAGCCCCGAGCAGTACTTC. Encoded protein: CASSWGTSPEQYF.

The chain couples TRBV12-5 to TRBJ1-3; D ambiguous. The CDR3 runs 14 residues. CDR1 LGHNT and CDR2 FRNRAP come from the germline V gene. Between the trimmed V and J ends, which lost 5 bases and 0 bases, there was a span of 8 bases. As DNA, the CDR3 is TGTGCTAGTGGTCTCGGAGGCTCTGGAAACACCATATATTTT. Translating it yields CASGLGGSGNTIYF.

V gene TRBV5-1 combines with J gene TRBJ2-7; D is perhaps TRBD2 (5 bases). Germline CDR1 SGHRS, CDR2 YFSETQ. The CDR3 sequence is 13 residues long. Between the trimmed V and J ends, which lost 2 bases and 5 bases, there was a span of 11 bases. The chain's CDR3 is CASSFGGFDEQYF. The CDR3 DNA reads as TGCGCCAGCAGCTTCGGAGGATTCGACGAGCAGTACTTC.

The CDR3: CASRTIGTGPSGYTF. In nucleotides, the CDR3 is TGTGCCAGCAGGACGATTGGGACAGGGCCGTCTGGCTACACCTTC. The chain recombines TRBV28 with TRBJ1-2; 9 bases agree with TRBD1. Looked up from germline, CDR1 is MDHEN and CDR2 is SYDVKM. The CDR3 is 15 amino acids. Trimming cost V 6 bases and J 7 bases; bases outside gene matches: 12.

The CDR3 protein is CASSLAGSNEKLFF. For the CDR3, the DNA is TGTGCCAGCAGCTTGGCGGGATCTAATGAAAAACTGTTTTTT. This chain links TRBV7-9 with TRBJ1-4; D is unresolved. Looked up from germline, CDR1 is SEHNR and CDR2 is FQNEAQ (reference sequence). This CDR3 region has 14 residues. The V gene lost 3 bases and the J gene lost 3 bases, with 8 bases spanning the gap.

The chain links TRBV2 to TRBJ1-3, with a tentative D call TRBD1 (6 bases). From germline, CDR1 is SNHLY and CDR2 FYNNEI. Trimming shortened V by 3 bases and J by 7 bases, and 16 bases separated the two germline ends. This CDR3 comprises 15 residues. This chain's CDR3 is CASSDGGQNGNTIYF. CDR3 DNA: TGTGCCAGCAGTGATGGGGGGCAAAACGGGAACACCATATATTTT.

The chain recombines TRBV11-3 with TRBJ2-2, with TRBD1 as a possible D gene (6 bases). V lost 1 base and J 5 bases, leaving 11 bases between the germline ends. Germline lookup yields CDR1 SGHNT and CDR2 YENEEA. This CDR3 spans 15 amino acids. CDR3: CASSLGGQETGELFF. The CDR3 region has the DNA TGTGCCAGCAGCTTAGGGGGGCAGGAAACCGGGGAGCTGTTTTTT.

This clone turned up a few times. The chain couples TRBV12-5 to TRBJ1-1; tentatively, D is TRBD1 (5 bases). The CDR3 has 13 residues. V was trimmed by 0 bases and J by 3 bases, leaving 5 bases between them. Germline CDR1 and CDR2: LGHNT and FRNRAP. CDR3 nucleotide sequence: TGTGCTAGTGGTTTGGTAGGGGACACTGAAGCTTTCTTT. Protein: CASGLVGDTEAFF.

This clone was seen once. This chain connects TRBV6-4 to TRBJ2-3, with D possibly being TRBD2 (6 bases). The CDR3 runs to 14 residues. The V end was cut by 4 bases, the J end by 11 bases, with 19 bases between. Germline loops: CDR1 MRHNA, CDR2 SNTAGT. CDR3 protein: CASSASAGSGEQYF. The DNA for the CDR3 is TGTGCCAGCAGTGCAAGCGCGGGGTCCGGGGAGCAGTATTTT.

V and J are TRBV18 and TRBJ1-1; D unclear. The CDR3 runs 15 residues. V gave up 1 base and J gave up 3 bases, with 12 bases separating them. Germline CDR1 and CDR2: KGHSH and LQKENI. CDR3 sequence: CASSPQEGLHTEAFF. The DNA for the CDR3 is TGTGCCAGCTCACCACAGGAGGGTTTGCACACTGAAGCTTTCTTT.

The chain combines TRBV2 with TRBJ1-3, with D perhaps matching TRBD1 (6 bases). The germline V gene has CDR1 SNHLY and CDR2 FYNNEI. The CDR3 length is 15 residues. V lost 4 bases to trimming and J lost 2 bases, with 12 bases between them. The CDR3 sequence is CASSVPRGTGNTIYF. CDR3 in DNA: TGTGCCAGCAGTGTCCCAAGGGGGACTGGAAACACCATATATTTT.

This clone was observed a few times. The chain uses TRBV5-1 and TRBJ2-2; no clear D. V dropped 3 bases and J dropped 4 bases, with 7 bases sitting between them. The CDR3 spans 13 residues. CDR1 and CDR2 from the germline V gene are SGHRS and YFSETQ. CDR3 nucleotide sequence: TGCGCCAGCAGCTCAGACGTCACCGGGGAGCTGTTTTTT. This translates into CASSSDVTGELFF.

The DNA of the CDR3 is TGTGCCAGCAGCCTGCTAGCGAACGGGGAGCTGTTTTTT. Translating it yields CASSLLANGELFF. The rearrangement links TRBV5-8 to TRBJ2-2; perhaps TRBD2 as D (6 bases). The CDR3 is 13 residues long. Per germline, CDR1 SGHTS and CDR2 YDEGEE. Deletions cut 4 bases from V and 7 bases from J, with 11 bases between.

The V gene is TRBV7-9, the J gene TRBJ2-7; D is perhaps TRBD2 (6 bases). The CDR3 is made up of 14 amino acids. The germline V gene has CDR1 SEHNR and CDR2 FQNEAQ (reference sequence). Trimming removed 1 base at V and 7 bases at J, with 14 bases between. The CDR3 loop is CASSLERPGREQYF. The CDR3 DNA reads TGTGCCAGCAGCTTAGAGAGGCCAGGGAGGGAGCAGTACTTC.